This entry lists 5 T cell receptor beta chains sequenced from one sample in a study of shared clonotypes between healthy human individuals. The protocol was immunoSEQ multiplex PCR, while the TCRdb copy is restricted to in-frame clones and leaves out a portion. The table includes about 2 million clones, 95% detected once. Sequencing was done on a sample of naive CD4+ T cells sorted from blood. Subset here: CD45RA+ positively selected. The receptor source for this set is a man younger than 35 in good health.

The V and J genes are TRBV9 and TRBJ2-5; TRBD2 might be the D (6 bases). Looked up from germline, CDR1 is SGDLS and CDR2 is YYNGEE. Trimming shortened V by 0 bases and J by 2 bases, and 8 bases separated the two germline ends. The CDR3 spans 14 residues. CDR3 sequence reads: CASSVDSGQETQYF. Here the CDR3 DNA reads TGTGCCAGCAGCGTAGATAGCGGACAAGAGACCCAGTACTTC.

The chain has TRBV5-1 and TRBJ2-7; possible D gene TRBD1, 6 bases. Germline CDR1 reads SGHRS; CDR2 reads YFSETQ. The V end lost 4 bases, the J end lost 4 bases, and 12 bases lay between the germline ends. The CDR3 totals 13 residues. CDR3 sequence: CASSGGDRYEQYF. As DNA, the CDR3 is TGCGCCAGCAGCGGGGGAGACAGGTACGAGCAGTACTTC.

The chain couples TRBV6-5 to TRBJ1-2; D may be TRBD1 (6 bases). The length of the CDR3 is 13 residues. Trimming took off 6 bases at V and 7 bases at J, with 15 bases between the two ends. Per germline, CDR1 MNHEY and CDR2 SVGAGI. CDR3 protein: CASRTGPTVGYTF. CDR3 bases: TGTGCCAGCAGGACAGGTCCGACAGTTGGCTACACCTTC.

J is TRBJ1-2 and V is TRBV25-1, with unresolved D. Per the germline V gene, CDR1 is MGHDK and CDR2 is SYGVNS. The CDR3 consists of 13 residues. Trimming pared 5 bases from V and 7 bases from J, leaving 14 bases between. CDR3 coding DNA: TGTGCCAGCAGTCCGGATAGGTCTGGTGGCTACACCTTC. The encoded protein is CASSPDRSGGYTF.

The J gene is TRBJ1-2, the V gene TRBV30, with D perhaps TRBD1 (5 bases). CDR3 length: 15 residues. The germline CDR1 and CDR2 sequences are GTSNPN and SVGIG (reference sequence). V was cut by 2 bases and J by 2 bases, with 15 bases left in between. The CDR3: CAWSPVGGTNYGYTF. The CDR3 nucleotides read TGTGCCTGGAGTCCCGTGGGGGGGACCAACTATGGCTACACCTTC.